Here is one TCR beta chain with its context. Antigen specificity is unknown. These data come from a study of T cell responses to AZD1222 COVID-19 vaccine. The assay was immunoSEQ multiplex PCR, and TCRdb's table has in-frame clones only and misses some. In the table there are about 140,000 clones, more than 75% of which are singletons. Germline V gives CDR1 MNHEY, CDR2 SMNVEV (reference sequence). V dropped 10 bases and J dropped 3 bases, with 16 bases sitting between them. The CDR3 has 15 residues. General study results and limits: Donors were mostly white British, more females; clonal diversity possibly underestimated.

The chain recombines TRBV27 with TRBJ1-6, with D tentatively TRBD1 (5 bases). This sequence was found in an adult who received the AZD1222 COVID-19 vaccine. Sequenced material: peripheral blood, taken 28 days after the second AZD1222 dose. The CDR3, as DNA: TGTGCCACAAAGACAGCACCGAACTATAATTCACCCCTCCACTTT. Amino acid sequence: CATKTAPNYNSPLHF.